A single sample gave rise to the 2 T cell receptor beta chains below, sequenced in a study of CD8 T cells in Susac syndrome. cDNA came from about 0.5 to 1 ug RNA primed by random hexamers. One entry per CDR3 protein results from TCRdb running MiXCR on the immunoSEQ multiplex PCR reads. The sample includes 140,000 to 150,000 distinct CDR3 sequences, 85% to 95% seen only once; the top ten take over 0.1%. The sequencing sample was made of CD4+ T cells from PBMCs. These receptors were taken from a human donor with multiple sclerosis.

The gene calls are TRBV20-1 and TRBJ1-6; tentative D call: TRBD1 (5 bases). Germline CDR1 reads DFQATT; CDR2 reads SNEGSKA (reference sequence). This CDR3 is built from 15 residues. V was pared by 3 bases and J by 7 bases, with 16 bases between. Here the CDR3 reads CSASAERGQNSPLHF. CDR3 nucleotides: TGCAGTGCTAGTGCGGAGAGGGGCCAGAATTCACCCCTCCACTTT.

The rearrangement links TRBV6-6 to TRBJ2-7; weak D call: TRBD2 (6 bases). Trimming removed 4 bases at V and 3 bases at J, with 10 bases between. The length of the CDR3 is 13 residues. Germline CDR1 and CDR2: MNHNY and SVGAGI (reference sequence). The CDR3 reads CASSSGGYYEQYF. The CDR3, as DNA: TGTGCCAGCAGTTCTGGAGGGTACTACGAGCAGTACTTC.